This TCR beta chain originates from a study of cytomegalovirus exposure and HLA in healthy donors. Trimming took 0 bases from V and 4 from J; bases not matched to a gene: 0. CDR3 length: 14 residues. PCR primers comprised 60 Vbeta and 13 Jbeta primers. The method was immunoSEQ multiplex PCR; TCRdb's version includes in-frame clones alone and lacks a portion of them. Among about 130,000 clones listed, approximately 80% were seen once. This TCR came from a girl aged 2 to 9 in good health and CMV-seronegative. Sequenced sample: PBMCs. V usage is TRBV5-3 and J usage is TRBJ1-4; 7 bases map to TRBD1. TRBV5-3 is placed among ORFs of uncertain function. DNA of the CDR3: TGTGCCAGAAGCTTGGGACAGGGTAATGAAAAACTGTTTTTT. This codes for CARSLGQGNEKLFF.